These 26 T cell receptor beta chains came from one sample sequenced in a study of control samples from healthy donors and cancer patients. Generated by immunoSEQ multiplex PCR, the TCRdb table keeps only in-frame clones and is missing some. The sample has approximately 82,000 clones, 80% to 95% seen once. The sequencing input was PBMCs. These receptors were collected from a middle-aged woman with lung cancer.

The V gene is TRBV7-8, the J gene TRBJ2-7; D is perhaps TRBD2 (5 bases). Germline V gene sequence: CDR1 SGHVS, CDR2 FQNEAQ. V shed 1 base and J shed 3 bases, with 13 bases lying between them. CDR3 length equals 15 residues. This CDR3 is CASSLDAGVGYEQYF. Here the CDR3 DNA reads TGTGCCAGCAGCTTAGATGCGGGTGTAGGCTACGAGCAGTACTTC.

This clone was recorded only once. The CDR3 DNA reads as TGTGCCAGTAGTATAGTACCTGAAAAACTGTTTTTT. Protein: CASSIVPEKLFF. V gene TRBV19 combines with J gene TRBJ1-4; D not certain. V gave up 1 base and J gave up 7 bases, with 4 bases separating them. The germline gives CDR1 LNHDA, CDR2 SQIVND (reference sequence). There are 12 residues in the CDR3.

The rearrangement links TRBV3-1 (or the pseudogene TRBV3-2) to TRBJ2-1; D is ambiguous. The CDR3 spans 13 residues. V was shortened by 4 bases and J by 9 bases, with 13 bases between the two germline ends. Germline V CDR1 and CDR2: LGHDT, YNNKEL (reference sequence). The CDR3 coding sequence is TGTGCCAGCAGCCTCGGAAGGGTTCGTGAGCAGTTCTTC. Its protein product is CASSLGRVREQFF.

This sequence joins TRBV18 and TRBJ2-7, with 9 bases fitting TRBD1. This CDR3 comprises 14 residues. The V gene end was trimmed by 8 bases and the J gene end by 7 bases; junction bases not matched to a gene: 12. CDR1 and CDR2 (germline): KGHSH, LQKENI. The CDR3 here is CASQGDRVSGEQYF. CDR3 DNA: TGTGCCAGCCAAGGGGACAGGGTGAGTGGAGAGCAGTACTTC.

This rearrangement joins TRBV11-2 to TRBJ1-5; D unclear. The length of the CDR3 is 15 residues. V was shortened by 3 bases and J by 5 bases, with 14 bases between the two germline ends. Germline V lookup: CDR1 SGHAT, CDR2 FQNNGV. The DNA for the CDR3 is TGTGCCAGCAGCTTGACCTGGGAGGTGGATCAGCCCCAGCATTTT. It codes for CASSLTWEVDQPQHF.

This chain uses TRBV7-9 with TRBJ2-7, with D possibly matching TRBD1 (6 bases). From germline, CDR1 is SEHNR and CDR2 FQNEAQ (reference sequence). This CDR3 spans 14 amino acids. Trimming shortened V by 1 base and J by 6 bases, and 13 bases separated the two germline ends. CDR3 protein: CASSLVAGASEQYF. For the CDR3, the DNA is TGTGCCAGCAGCTTAGTGGCAGGGGCGTCCGAGCAGTACTTC.

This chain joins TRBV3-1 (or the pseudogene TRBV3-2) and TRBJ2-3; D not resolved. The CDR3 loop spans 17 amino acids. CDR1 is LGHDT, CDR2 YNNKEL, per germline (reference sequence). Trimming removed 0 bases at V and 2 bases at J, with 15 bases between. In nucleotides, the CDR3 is TGTGCCAGCAGCCAAGATTCGGCTGGGCCAACCACAGATACGCAGTATTTT. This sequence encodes CASSQDSAGPTTDTQYF.

The CDR3 loop is CATSRDIGGIEKLFF. CDR3 nucleotides: TGTGCCACCAGCAGAGATATCGGTGGGATTGAAAAACTGTTTTTT. The V and J genes are TRBV15 and TRBJ1-4, with D unresolved. The V end was cut by 0 bases, the J end by 7 bases, with 12 bases between. The CDR3 contains 15 residues. The germline V gene has CDR1 LNHNV and CDR2 YYDKDF (reference sequence). The variable domain in full, with the rest retrieved from reference TRBV15 and TRBJ1-4, is DAMVIQNPRYQVTQFGKPVTLSCSQTLNHNVMYWYQQKSSQAPKLLFHYYDKDFNNEADTPDNFQSRRPNTSFCFLDIRSPGLGDTAMYLCATSRDIGGIEKLFFGSGTQLSVL.

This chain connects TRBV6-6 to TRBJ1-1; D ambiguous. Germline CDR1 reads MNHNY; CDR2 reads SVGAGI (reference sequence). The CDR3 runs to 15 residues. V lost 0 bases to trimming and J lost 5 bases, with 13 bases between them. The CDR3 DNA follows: TGTGCCAGCAGTTACTCGATCGGGAGGGAGACTGAAGCTTTCTTT. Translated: CASSYSIGRETEAFF.

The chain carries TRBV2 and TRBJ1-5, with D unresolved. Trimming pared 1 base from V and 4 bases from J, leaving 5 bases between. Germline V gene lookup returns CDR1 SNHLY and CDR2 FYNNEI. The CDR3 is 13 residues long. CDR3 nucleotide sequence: TGTGCCAGCAGTGAAGTCCGTAATCAGCCCCAGCATTTT. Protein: CASSEVRNQPQHF.

The CDR3 is CASSPPGAGGEQYF. CDR3 sequence (DNA): TGTGCCAGCAGCCCACCCGGAGCAGGAGGCGAGCAGTACTTC. The V gene is TRBV7-6, the J gene TRBJ2-7; D might be TRBD2 (5 bases). The germline V gene encodes CDR1 SGHVS and CDR2 FNYEAQ. V lost 5 bases and J lost 6, with 17 bases in between. The CDR3 contains 14 residues.

CDR3 amino acids: CASSQIYIEGGTRTEAFF. Here the CDR3 DNA reads TGTGCCAGCAGCCAGATCTACATTGAAGGGGGTACGCGAACTGAAGCTTTCTTT. J is TRBJ1-1 and V is TRBV7-9, with D perhaps matching TRBD1 (6 bases). This CDR3 spans 18 amino acids. In germline, CDR1 is SEHNR, CDR2 FQNEAQ (reference sequence). Trimming removed 5 bases from V and 5 bases from J, with 27 bases in between. Variable domain in full (rest from reference TRBV7-9 and TRBJ1-1): DTGVSQNPRHKITKRGQNVTFRCDPISEHNRLYWYRQTLGQGPEFLTYFQNEAQLEKSRLLSDRFSAERPKGSFSTLEIQRTEQGDSAMYLCASSQIYIEGGTRTEAFFGQGTRLTVV.

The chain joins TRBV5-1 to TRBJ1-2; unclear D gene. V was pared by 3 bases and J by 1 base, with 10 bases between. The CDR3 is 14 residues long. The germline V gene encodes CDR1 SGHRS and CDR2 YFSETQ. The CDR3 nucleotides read TGCGCCAGCAGCTGGTTCCAAAATAACTATGGCTACACCTTC. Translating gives CASSWFQNNYGYTF.

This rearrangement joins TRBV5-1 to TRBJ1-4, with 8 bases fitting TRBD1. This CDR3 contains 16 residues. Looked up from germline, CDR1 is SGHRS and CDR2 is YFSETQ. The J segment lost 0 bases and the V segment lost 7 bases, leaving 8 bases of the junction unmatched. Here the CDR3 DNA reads TGCGCCAGCGGACGGACAGGGACCTCAACTAATGAAAAACTGTTTTTT. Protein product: CASGRTGTSTNEKLFF. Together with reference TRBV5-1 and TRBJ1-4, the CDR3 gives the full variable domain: KAGVTQTPRYLIKTRGQQVTLSCSPISGHRSVSWYQQTPGQGLQFLFEYFSETQRNKGNFPGRFSGRQFSNSRSEMNVSTLELGDSALYLCASGRTGTSTNEKLFFGSGTQLSVL.

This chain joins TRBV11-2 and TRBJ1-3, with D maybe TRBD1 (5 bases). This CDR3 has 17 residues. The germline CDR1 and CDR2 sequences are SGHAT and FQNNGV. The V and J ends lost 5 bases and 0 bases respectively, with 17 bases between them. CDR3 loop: CASSQGVGLSSGNTIYF. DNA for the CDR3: TGTGCCAGCAGCCAAGGGGTGGGATTAAGCTCTGGAAACACCATATATTTT.

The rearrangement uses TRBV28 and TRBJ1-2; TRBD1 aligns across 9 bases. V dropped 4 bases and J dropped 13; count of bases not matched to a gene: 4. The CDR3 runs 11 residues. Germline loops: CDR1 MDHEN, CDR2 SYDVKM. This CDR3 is CASSYLDRGTF. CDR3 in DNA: TGTGCCAGCAGTTACCTGGACAGGGGCACCTTC.

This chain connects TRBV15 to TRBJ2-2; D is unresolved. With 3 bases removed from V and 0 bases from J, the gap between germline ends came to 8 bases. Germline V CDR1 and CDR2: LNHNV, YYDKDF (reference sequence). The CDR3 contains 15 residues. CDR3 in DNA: TGTGCCACCAGCAGGGGCATCGCGAACACCGGGGAGCTGTTTTTT. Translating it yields CATSRGIANTGELFF.

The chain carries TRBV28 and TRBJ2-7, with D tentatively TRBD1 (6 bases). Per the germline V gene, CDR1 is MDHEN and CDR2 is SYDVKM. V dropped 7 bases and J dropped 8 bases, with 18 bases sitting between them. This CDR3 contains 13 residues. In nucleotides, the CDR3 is TGTGCCAGCAATCTGGCTGGGACACAAAAGCAGTACTTC. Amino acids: CASNLAGTQKQYF.

The CDR3 nucleotides read TGTGCCAGCAGCGACAATGGGAATGAGCAGTTCTTC. This sequence encodes CASSDNGNEQFF. The chain employs TRBV27 and TRBJ2-1; no firm D call. CDR1 and CDR2 from the germline V gene are MNHEY and SMNVEV (reference sequence). V shed 6 bases and J shed 7 bases, with 10 bases lying between them. This CDR3 spans 12 amino acids.

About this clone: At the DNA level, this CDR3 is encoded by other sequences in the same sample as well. The DNA of the CDR3 is TGTGCCAGTAGTATAGACGGAAGTGAAGCTTTCTTT. This encodes CASSIDGSEAFF. The chain carries TRBV19 and TRBJ1-1, with D hard to call. Germline assignment: CDR1 LNHDA and CDR2 SQIVND (reference sequence). CDR3 length equals 12 residues. V was cut by 0 bases and J by 7 bases, with 6 bases left in between.

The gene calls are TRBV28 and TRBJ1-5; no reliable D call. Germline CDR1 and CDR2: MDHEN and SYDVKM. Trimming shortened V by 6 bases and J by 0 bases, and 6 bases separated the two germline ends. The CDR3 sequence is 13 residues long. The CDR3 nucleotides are TGTGCCAGCAGCCCACCTAGCAATCAGCCCCAGCATTTT. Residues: CASSPPSNQPQHF.

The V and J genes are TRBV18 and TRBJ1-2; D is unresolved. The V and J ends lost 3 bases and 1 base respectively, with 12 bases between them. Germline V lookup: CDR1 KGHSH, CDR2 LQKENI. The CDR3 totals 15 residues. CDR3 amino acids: CASSPARTVNYGYTF. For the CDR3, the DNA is TGTGCCAGCTCACCCGCCCGGACGGTTAACTATGGCTACACCTTC. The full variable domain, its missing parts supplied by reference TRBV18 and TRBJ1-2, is NAGVMQNPRHLVRRRGQEARLRCSPMKGHSHVYWYRQLPEEGLKFMVYLQKENIIDESGMPKERFSAEFPKEGPSILRIQQVVRGDSAAYFCASSPARTVNYGYTFGSGTRLTVV.

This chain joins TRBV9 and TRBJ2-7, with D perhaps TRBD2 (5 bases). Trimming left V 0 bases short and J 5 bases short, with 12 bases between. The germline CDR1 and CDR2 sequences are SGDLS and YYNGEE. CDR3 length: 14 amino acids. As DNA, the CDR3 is TGTGCCAGCAGCGTAGCTACTACGGGGAACGAGCAGTACTTC. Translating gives CASSVATTGNEQYF.

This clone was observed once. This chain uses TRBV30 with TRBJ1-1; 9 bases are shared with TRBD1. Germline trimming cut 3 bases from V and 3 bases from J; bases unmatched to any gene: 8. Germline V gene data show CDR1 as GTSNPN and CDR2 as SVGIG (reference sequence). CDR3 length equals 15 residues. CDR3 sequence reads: CAWSTGTGWDTEAFF. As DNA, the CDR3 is TGTGCCTGGAGCACGGGGACAGGGTGGGACACTGAAGCTTTCTTT.

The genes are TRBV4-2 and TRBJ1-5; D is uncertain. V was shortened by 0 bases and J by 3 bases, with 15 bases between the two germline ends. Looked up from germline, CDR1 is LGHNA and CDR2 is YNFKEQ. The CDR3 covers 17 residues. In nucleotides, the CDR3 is TGTGCCAGCAGCCAAGATTTGGCCGGTGGCAACAATCAGCCCCAGCATTTT. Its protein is CASSQDLAGGNNQPQHF.

The CDR3 DNA reads as TGCGCCAGCAGCAACGGACAGCCGAACACTGAAGCTTTCTTT. Translated: CASSNGQPNTEAFF. The chain joins TRBV5-1 to TRBJ1-1, with D perhaps TRBD1 (6 bases). Germline assignment: CDR1 SGHRS and CDR2 YFSETQ. Trimming took 4 bases from V and 1 from J, leaving 11 bases between them. This CDR3 contains 14 residues.